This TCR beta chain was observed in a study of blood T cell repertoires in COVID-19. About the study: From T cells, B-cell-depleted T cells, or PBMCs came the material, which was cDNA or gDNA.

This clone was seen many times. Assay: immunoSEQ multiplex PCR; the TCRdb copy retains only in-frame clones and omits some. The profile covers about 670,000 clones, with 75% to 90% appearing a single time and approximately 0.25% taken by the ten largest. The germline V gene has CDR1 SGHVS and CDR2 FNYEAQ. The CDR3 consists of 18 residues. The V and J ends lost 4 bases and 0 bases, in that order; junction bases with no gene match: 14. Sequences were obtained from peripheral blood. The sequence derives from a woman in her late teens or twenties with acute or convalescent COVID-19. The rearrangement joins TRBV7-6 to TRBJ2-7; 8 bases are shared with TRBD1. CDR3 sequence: CASSSAGDRLRSSYEQYF. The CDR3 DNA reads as TGTGCCAGCAGCTCCGCCGGGGACAGGCTAAGGAGCTCCTACGAGCAGTACTTC.